This TCR beta chain is drawn from a study of T cells in Graves' hyperthyroidism and ophthalmopathy. Regions amplified from RNA transcripts were the TCR beta CDR3 regions. Carried out on the TCR CDR3, a first-round RT-PCR used the HTBI primer set. A single record per CDR3 protein comes from TCRdb applying MiXCR to the multiplex PCR reads. The sample lists hundreds of thousands of distinct CDR3 sequences; 38% were seen once. A patient was excluded if there was uncontrolled infection, other autoimmune disease, pregnancy or lactation. Each diagnosis drew on symptoms, thyroxine, TRAb, thyroid ultrasound and orbital computed tomography findings. This clonotype came up many times. Its antigen is currently unknown. CDR3 length: 14 amino acids. The germline gives CDR1 SQVTM, CDR2 ANQGSEA. With 7 bases removed from V and 7 bases from J, the gap between germline ends came to 17 bases. Study observations and caveats: The model anticipated ophthalmopathy a median 6.5 months pre-onset.

This receptor was obtained from a man younger than 35 with Graves' hyperthyroidism. The sequenced sample consisted of blood. V and J are TRBV29-1 and TRBJ1-6; D not certain. CDR3 sequence (DNA): TGCAGCGCCGCGGAGGGAGCGGAGAATTCACCCCTCCACTTT. Amino acid sequence: CSAAEGAENSPLHF.